These 20 T cell receptor beta chains were all obtained from the same sample, sequenced in a study of cytomegalovirus exposure and HLA in healthy donors. Researchers ran the PCR with 60 Vbeta and 13 Jbeta primers. Clones were read by immunoSEQ multiplex PCR, and TCRdb kept only the in-frame ones, dropping some. The table lists roughly 130,000 clones, roughly 82% of them singletons. Sequencing was done on a sample of PBMCs. The receptors shown here come from a woman between 18 and 29 years old in good health and CMV-seropositive.

This rearrangement joins TRBV6-1 to TRBJ2-3; 16 nucleotides agree with TRBD2. CDR1 is MNHNS and CDR2 is SASEGT in the germline V gene. The CDR3 totals 15 residues. Trimming removed 6 bases from V and 4 bases from J; junction bases left unmatched: 1. The CDR3 region has the DNA TGTGCCAGCAGGGGACTAGCGGGGGGGCCAGATACGCAGTATTTT. Translated: CASRGLAGGPDTQYF.

This clone was seen a handful of times. The chain uses TRBV10-2 and TRBJ2-3; 11 positions match TRBD2. V was clipped by 6 bases and J by 5 bases; unmatched bases: 10. CDR1 and CDR2 from the germline V gene are WSHSY and SAAADI. CDR3 size: 16 residues. For the CDR3, the DNA is TGCGCCAGCAGAATATTAGCGGGGGGGCTTATAGATACGCAGTATTTT. It codes for CASRILAGGLIDTQYF.

The V call is TRBV5-4, the J call TRBJ2-6; D is unclear. CDR1 and CDR2 (germline): SGHNT, YYREEE (reference sequence). This CDR3 contains 16 residues. V was clipped by 0 bases and J by 0 bases, with 7 bases between them. CDR3 protein: CASSLGGFSGANVLTF. The CDR3 nucleotides read TGTGCCAGCAGCTTGGGCGGATTCTCTGGGGCCAACGTCCTGACTTTC.

This chain connects TRBV7-9 to TRBJ1-5; 10 positions agree with TRBD1. The V and J ends lost 5 bases and 7 bases, in that order; junction bases with no gene match: 14. Germline CDR1 SEHNR, CDR2 FQNEAQ (reference sequence). The CDR3 is made up of 17 amino acids. The chain's CDR3 is CASSRSGQGKIRQPQHF. The CDR3 DNA is TGTGCCAGCAGCCGCTCGGGACAGGGGAAAATAAGACAGCCCCAGCATTTT.

This chain links TRBV10-2 with TRBJ2-5; tentative D call: TRBD2 (6 bases). The J call is doubtful: the DNA matches TRBJ2-7 better. Germline-derived CDR1 and CDR2 are WSHSY and SAAADI. The CDR3 covers 15 residues. The CDR3 bases are TGCGCCAGCAGTGAGACCGGGACTTCTACGGTCGAGCAGTACTTC. Protein product: CASSETGTSTVEQYF.

This clone came up a few times. J is TRBJ1-1 and V is TRBV5-1, with 8 bases identical to TRBD1. V lost 3 bases to trimming and J lost 5 bases; unmatched junction nucleotides: 6. This CDR3 comprises 14 residues. From germline, CDR1 is SGHRS and CDR2 YFSETQ. CDR3 sequence (DNA): TGCGCCAGCAGCTCTGGGACAGGCGGAACTGAAGCTTTCTTT. Translating gives CASSSGTGGTEAFF.

Of note for this clone: The same CDR3 is also encoded by other DNA sequences in this sample. This chain uses TRBV5-4 with TRBJ2-7, with 10 bases fitting TRBD1. The CDR3 is 15 amino acids. The germline V gene encodes CDR1 SGHNT and CDR2 YYREEE (reference sequence). The V segment lost 6 bases and the J segment 1 base; nucleotides outside the gene matches: 7. The CDR3 DNA reads TGTGCCAGCACGCCGACAGGGGGCGGGTCCTACGAGCAGTACTTC. Translated, it gives CASTPTGGGSYEQYF.

The chain is built from TRBV11-1 and TRBJ2-1, with D uncertain. CDR3 length equals 14 residues. The V end was cut by 5 bases, the J end by 2 bases, with 10 bases between. Looked up from germline, CDR1 is SGHAT and CDR2 is FQDESV (reference sequence). The CDR3 is CASSPARTYNEQFF. CDR3 in DNA: TGTGCCAGCAGCCCGGCTAGAACCTACAATGAGCAGTTCTTC.

In the case of this clone: The same CDR3 also results from other DNA sequences found in this sample. J is TRBJ2-3 and V is TRBV5-1; 11 nucleotides line up with TRBD2. Per the germline V gene, CDR1 is SGHRS and CDR2 is YFSETQ. This CDR3 spans 16 amino acids. Losses at the gene ends were 4 bases for V and 4 bases for J; bases not matched to a gene: 8. DNA of the CDR3: TGCGCCAGCAGCCGCTCTAGCGGGGGGCCTGCAGATACGCAGTATTTT. Translating it yields CASSRSSGGPADTQYF.

This chain joins TRBV5-1 and TRBJ2-5; TRBD2 matches 8 bases. The J call could be wrong; TRBJ2-7 is a better fit for the DNA end. This CDR3 spans 14 amino acids. The germline V gene has CDR1 SGHRS and CDR2 YFSETQ. The CDR3 region is CASSFRGGPYEQYF. CDR3 DNA: TGCGCCAGCAGCTTTCGGGGGGGCCCCTACGAGCAGTACTTC.

The V call is TRBV4-1, the J call TRBJ2-3; 12 bases fit TRBD2. Germline V CDR1 and CDR2: MGHRA, YSYEKL. The CDR3 is 20 amino acids. The V and J ends lost 3 bases and 0 bases, in that order; junction bases with no gene match: 13. CDR3 DNA: TGCGCCAGCAGCCAGGAGCCCCTAGCGGGGGGGCACTCTAGCACAGATACGCAGTATTTT. Translating gives CASSQEPLAGGHSSTDTQYF.

The chain has TRBV14 and TRBJ2-3, with 8 positions matching TRBD2. The CDR3 covers 14 residues. The ends lost 4 bases at V and 2 bases at J; junction bases unmatched: 2. The germline CDR1 and CDR2 sequences are SGHDN and FVKESK. CDR3 in amino acids: CASSLAGTTDTQYF. Here the CDR3 DNA reads TGTGCCAGCAGCCTAGCGGGGACCACAGATACGCAGTATTTT.

The chain carries TRBV29-1 and TRBJ2-1; unclear D gene. V was trimmed by 7 bases and J by 4 bases, leaving 5 bases between them. Germline V gene sequence: CDR1 SQVTM, CDR2 ANQGSEA. This CDR3 is 10 amino acids long. The chain's CDR3 is CSGVYNEQFF. CDR3 bases: TGCAGCGGCGTATACAATGAGCAGTTCTTC.

The count of this clone is one. In nucleotides, the CDR3 is TGTGCCAGCAGCTTTTATCGGAGGAGGGTCAGGTTCACTGAAGCTTTCTTT. This encodes CASSFYRRRVRFTEAFF. The genes are TRBV7-7 and TRBJ1-1, with D hard to call. CDR1 is SSHAT, CDR2 FNYEAQ, per germline (reference sequence). Trimming removed 3 bases from V and 4 bases from J, with 21 bases in between. The CDR3 sequence is 17 residues long. Drawing the rest from reference TRBV7-7 and TRBJ1-1, the complete variable domain is GAGVSQSPRYKVTKRGQDVTLRCDPISSHATLYWYQQALGQGPEFLTYFNYEAQPDKSGLPSDRFSAERPEGSISTLTIQRTEQRDSAMYRCASSFYRRRVRFTEAFFGQGTRLTVV.

This chain links TRBV27 with TRBJ2-2; 10 bases fit TRBD1. Germline CDR1 MNHEY, CDR2 SMNVEV (reference sequence). CDR3 size: 15 residues. The V and J ends lost 3 bases and 4 bases, in that order; junction bases with no gene match: 2. CDR3 in DNA: TGTGCCAGCAGTTTCTGGGACAGGGGCACCGGGGAGCTGTTTTTT. The encoded protein is CASSFWDRGTGELFF.

This chain links TRBV29-1 with TRBJ2-1, with 9 bases lining up with TRBD2. Per germline, CDR1 SQVTM and CDR2 ANQGSEA. The V gene end was trimmed by 2 bases and the J gene end by 9 bases; junction bases not matched to a gene: 5. The CDR3 has 13 amino acids. The chain's CDR3 is CSVEWRGGVEQFF. The CDR3 DNA is TGCAGCGTTGAATGGCGGGGGGGCGTTGAGCAGTTCTTC.

V gene TRBV11-3 combines with J gene TRBJ1-5, with 7 bases matching TRBD1. J was trimmed by 8 bases and V by 5 bases; bases with no gene match: 6. This CDR3 comprises 13 residues. CDR1 SGHNT and CDR2 YENEEA come from the germline V gene. CDR3 in amino acids: CASSHRGVKPQHF. Written as DNA, the CDR3 is TGTGCCAGCAGCCACAGGGGAGTGAAGCCCCAGCATTTT. Full variable domain (remainder filled in from reference TRBV11-3 and TRBJ1-5): EAGVVQSPRYKIIEKKQPVAFWCNPISGHNTLYWYLQNLGQGPELLIRYENEEAVDDSQLPKDRFSAERLKGVDSTLKIQPAELGDSAVYLCASSHRGVKPQHFGDGTRLSIL.

V gene TRBV30 combines with J gene TRBJ1-3; D is possibly TRBD1 (5 bases). From germline, CDR1 is GTSNPN and CDR2 SVGIG (reference sequence). The germline V and J ends were trimmed by 1 base and 4 bases, with 17 bases remaining between them. CDR3 length equals 16 residues. The CDR3 DNA sequence: TGTGCCTGGAGTGCAACAGGTAAAGCTTCGGGAAACACCATATATTTT. Translated: CAWSATGKASGNTIYF.

The V call is TRBV9, the J call TRBJ2-5; D not resolved. V lost 0 bases, J lost 4 bases, and 10 bases lay in between. The CDR3 has 14 amino acids. Germline CDR1 reads SGDLS; CDR2 reads YYNGEE. DNA for the CDR3: TGTGCCAGCAGCGTAGGTTTTAGCCCAGAGACCCAGTACTTC. Its protein is CASSVGFSPETQYF.

V gene TRBV11-2 combines with J gene TRBJ1-5; a weak D match, TRBD1 (5 bases). This CDR3 has 16 amino acids. Per the germline V gene, CDR1 is SGHAT and CDR2 is FQNNGV. Trimming left V 4 bases short and J 4 bases short, with 17 bases between. CDR3 in amino acids: CASSSRVGGGNQPQHF. The DNA of the CDR3 is TGTGCCAGCAGCTCTAGGGTCGGGGGGGGAAATCAGCCCCAGCATTTT.